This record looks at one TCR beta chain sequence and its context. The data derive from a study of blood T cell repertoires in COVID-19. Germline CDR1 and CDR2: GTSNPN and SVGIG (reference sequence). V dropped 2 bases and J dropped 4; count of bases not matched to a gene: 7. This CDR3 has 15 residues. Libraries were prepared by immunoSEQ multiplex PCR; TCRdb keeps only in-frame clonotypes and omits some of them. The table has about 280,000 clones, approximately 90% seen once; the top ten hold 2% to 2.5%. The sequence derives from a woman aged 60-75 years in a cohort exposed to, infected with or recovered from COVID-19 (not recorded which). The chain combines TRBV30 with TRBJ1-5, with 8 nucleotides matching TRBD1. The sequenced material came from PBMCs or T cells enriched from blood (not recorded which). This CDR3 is CAWSQDRALNQPQHF. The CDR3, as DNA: TGTGCCTGGAGTCAGGACAGGGCCTTGAATCAGCCCCAGCATTTT. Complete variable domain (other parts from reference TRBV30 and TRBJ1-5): SQTIHQWPATLVQPVGSPLSLECTVEGTSNPNLYWYRQAAGRGLQLLFYSVGIGQISSEVPQNLSASRPQDRQFILSSKKLLLSDSGFYLCAWSQDRALNQPQHFGDGTRLSIL.